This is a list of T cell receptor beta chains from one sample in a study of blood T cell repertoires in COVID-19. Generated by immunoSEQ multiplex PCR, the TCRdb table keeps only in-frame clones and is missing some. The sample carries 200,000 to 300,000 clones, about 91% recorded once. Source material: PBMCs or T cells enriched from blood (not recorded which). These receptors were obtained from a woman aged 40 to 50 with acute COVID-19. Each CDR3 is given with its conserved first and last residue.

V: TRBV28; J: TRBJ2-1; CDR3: CASSSSSDYNEQFF
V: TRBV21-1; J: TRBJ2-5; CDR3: CASSKGSGGIQETQYF
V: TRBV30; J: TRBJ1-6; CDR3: CAWGGGSPLHF
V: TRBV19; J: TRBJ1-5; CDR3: CASSIMGTGAEPQHF
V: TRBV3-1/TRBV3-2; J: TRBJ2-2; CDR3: CASSQVPDSNTGELFF
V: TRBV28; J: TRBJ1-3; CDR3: CASSLWVGQGYGNTIYF
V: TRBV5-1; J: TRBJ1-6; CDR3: CASSLEVAGASPLHF
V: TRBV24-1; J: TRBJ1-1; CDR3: CATSTLVGEAFF
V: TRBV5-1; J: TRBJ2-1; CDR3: CASSRGTGRNEQFF
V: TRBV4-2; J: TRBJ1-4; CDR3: CASSRRVATNEKLFF
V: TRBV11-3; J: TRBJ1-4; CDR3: CASSRGLSNEKLFF
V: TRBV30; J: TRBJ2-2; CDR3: CAWCVAGYVTGELFF
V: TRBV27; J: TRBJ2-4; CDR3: CASMNRDSKNIQYF
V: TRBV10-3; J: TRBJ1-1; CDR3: CAISQGAHTEAFF
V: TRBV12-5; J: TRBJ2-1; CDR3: CASGLGLSSYNEQFF
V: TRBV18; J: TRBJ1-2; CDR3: CASSPDQADGYTF
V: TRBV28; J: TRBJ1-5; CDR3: CASSYQGWRPQHF
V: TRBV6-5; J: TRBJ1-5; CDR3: CATRTRSNQPQHF
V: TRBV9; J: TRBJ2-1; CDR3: CASSPPGQEAYNEQFF
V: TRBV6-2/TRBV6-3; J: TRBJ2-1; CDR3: CASSYETSGSVIGEQFF
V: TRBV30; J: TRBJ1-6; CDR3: CAWRGQGNSPLHF
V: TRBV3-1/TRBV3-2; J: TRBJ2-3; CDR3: CASSLWTGERDTQYF
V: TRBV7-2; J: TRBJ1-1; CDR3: CASRTVMNTEAFF
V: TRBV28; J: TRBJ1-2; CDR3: CASNGLTGRYYGYTF
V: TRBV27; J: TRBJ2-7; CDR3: CASSSILAGASYEQYF
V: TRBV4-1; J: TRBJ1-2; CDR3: CASSQGTGNYGYTF
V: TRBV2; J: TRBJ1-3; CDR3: CASRRDSGGNTIYF
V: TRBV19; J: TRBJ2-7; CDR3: CASSIRGDRPYPNEQYF
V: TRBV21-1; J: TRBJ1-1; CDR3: CASSKFSGQGRTEAFF
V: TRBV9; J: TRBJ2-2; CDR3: CASREGYGGELFF
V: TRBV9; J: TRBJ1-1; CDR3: CATTGGRVKAFF
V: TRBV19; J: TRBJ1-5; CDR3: CASSIQGGGNQPQHF
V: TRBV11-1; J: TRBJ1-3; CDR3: CASGRDRGTSGNTIYF
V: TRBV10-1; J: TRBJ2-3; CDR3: CASSSGLQHTDTQYF
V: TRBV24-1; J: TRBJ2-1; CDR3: CATSLPGLALSSYNEQFF
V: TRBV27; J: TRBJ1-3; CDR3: CASSSGTGGNTIYF
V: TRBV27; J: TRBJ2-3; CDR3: CASSLFLEDTQYF
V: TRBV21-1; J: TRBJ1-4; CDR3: CASSKHSEGVVKEKLFF
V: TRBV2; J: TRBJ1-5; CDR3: CASSVMGTGFHPQHF
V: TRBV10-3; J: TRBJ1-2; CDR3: CAISKQGANYGYTF
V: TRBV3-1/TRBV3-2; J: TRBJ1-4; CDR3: CASTQGAGKLFF
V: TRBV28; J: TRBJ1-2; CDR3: CASESGGEGNYGYTF
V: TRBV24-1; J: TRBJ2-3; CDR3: CATSDSKGAGDTQYF
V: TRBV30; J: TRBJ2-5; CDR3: CAWSRLGQETQYF
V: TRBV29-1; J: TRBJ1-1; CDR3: CSVEDRIRTEAFF
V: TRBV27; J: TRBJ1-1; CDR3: CASSLWGSTEAFF
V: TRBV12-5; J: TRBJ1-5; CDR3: CASGLVQGYSNQPQHF
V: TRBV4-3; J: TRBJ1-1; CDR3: CASSQTASQGGTEAFF
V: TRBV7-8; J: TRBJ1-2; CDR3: CASSRSWDREGYGYTF
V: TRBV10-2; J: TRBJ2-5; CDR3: CASRMAGNEGTQYF
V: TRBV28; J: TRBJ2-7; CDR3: CASSPGLAGNLYEQYF
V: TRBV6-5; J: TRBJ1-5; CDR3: CASSYTSGSDQPQHF
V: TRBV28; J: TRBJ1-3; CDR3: CASRQMAAGNTIYF